These 17 T cell receptor beta chains were sequenced from one sample in a study of human T cells and chemical hapten exposure. TCRdb called the RACE reads again in MiXCR, with one record for every CDR3 protein. The sample includes 25,000 to 35,000 distinct CDR3 sequences, approximately 5.8% seen only once; the top ten take around 6%. Documented time point: patch test 3, about 24 weeks after DPC sensitization. Specified treatment: therapeutic diphenylcyclopropenone sensitization with weekly scalp DPC. This specimen consisted of whole blood, obtained in connection with sensitization to the hapten diphenylcyclopropenone (DPC). Every receptor here comes from a man younger than 40 with alopecia areata. Some clones in this sample may be carry-over from other donors' samples.

The chain recombines TRBV5-1 with TRBJ1-4; D is ambiguous. V gave up 3 bases and J gave up 9 bases, with 15 bases separating them. Germline CDR1 is SGHRS and CDR2 is YFSETQ. The CDR3 is 14 amino acids. CDR3: CASSSEPTGKKLFF. The CDR3 coding sequence is TGCGCCAGCAGCTCCGAGCCAACTGGGAAAAAACTGTTTTTT.

This clonotype occurred many times. The chain carries TRBV12-3 or TRBV12-4 and TRBJ2-1; D unresolved. V lost 6 bases and J lost 7, with 10 bases in between. CDR3 length: 12 amino acids. The CDR3, as DNA: TGTGCCAGCAGCTCGCAGAGAAATGAGCAGTTCTTC. Encoded protein: CASSSQRNEQFF.

There are many counts of this clonotype. The chain combines TRBV2 with TRBJ2-2; 7 nucleotides match TRBD2. The germline V gene encodes CDR1 SNHLY and CDR2 FYNNEI. The CDR3 spans 16 residues. Trimming removed 8 bases from V and 0 bases from J; junction bases left unmatched: 9. CDR3 DNA: TGTGCCAGCCGATCCGGGACTACCGCGAACACCGGGGAGCTGTTTTTT. Its translation: CASRSGTTANTGELFF.

Turning to this clonotype: A much larger clone differs by one base, so this may be a read error. This chain uses TRBV7-2 with TRBJ1-1; no reliable D call. The CDR3 extends over 13 amino acids. Looked up from germline, CDR1 is SGHTA and CDR2 is FQGNSA. The CDR3 protein is CASSSGPNTGAFF. The CDR3 DNA is TGTGCCAGCAGCTCCGGACCGAACACTGGAGCTTTCTTT.

The gene calls are TRBV12-3 or TRBV12-4 and TRBJ1-5, with D uncertain. V dropped 7 bases and J dropped 0 bases, with 13 bases sitting between them. The CDR3 runs to 15 residues. The CDR3 DNA reads as TGTGCCAGCAACCGGCCGATGCCTAGCAATCAGCCCCAGCATTTT. Its translation is CASNRPMPSNQPQHF.

This clonotype came up many times. V is TRBV29-1 and J is TRBJ1-1; D gene ambiguous. Germline assignment: CDR1 SQVTM and CDR2 ANQGSEA. Deletions cut 6 bases from V and 0 bases from J, with 14 bases between. This CDR3 spans 14 amino acids. The CDR3 sequence is CSVHDQRMNTEAFF. The CDR3 coding sequence is TGCAGCGTCCATGATCAGAGGATGAACACTGAAGCTTTCTTT. Supplemented by reference TRBV29-1 and TRBJ1-1, the full variable domain reads SAVISQKPSRDICQRGTSLTIQCQVDSQVTMMFWYRQQPGQSLTLIATANQGSEATYESGFVIDKFPISRPNLTFSTLTVSNMSPEDSSIYLCSVHDQRMNTEAFFGQGTRLTVV.

In its sample, this clonotype is medium-sized. The genes are TRBV7-2 and TRBJ2-3, with D perhaps TRBD1 or TRBD2 (5 bases each). Germline assignment: CDR1 SGHTA and CDR2 FQGNSA. There are 17 residues in the CDR3. Trimming cost V 5 bases and J 2 bases, with 20 bases left between them. The CDR3 region is CASSKRRDHPPTDTQYF. The CDR3 region has the DNA TGTGCCAGCAGCAAGCGTCGGGACCATCCCCCCACAGATACGCAGTATTTT.

The rearrangement uses TRBV7-2 and TRBJ1-5; D gene unclear. Germline V CDR1 and CDR2: SGHTA, FQGNSA. The CDR3 length is 15 residues. Deletions cut 1 base from V and 5 bases from J, with 12 bases between. DNA of the CDR3: TGTGCCAGCAGCTTAGTGGCCAGCGGGTATCAGCCCCAGCATTTT. Protein: CASSLVASGYQPQHF.

The chain recombines TRBV6-2 or TRBV6-3 with TRBJ2-7; 7 nucleotides line up with TRBD1. This CDR3 is 16 amino acids long. CDR1 and CDR2 (germline): MNHEY, SVGEGT. After removal of 4 bases from V and 0 bases from J, the junction contained 9 bases not matched to a gene. The CDR3 loop reads CASSLARDSNSYEQYF. CDR3 DNA: TGTGCCAGCAGTTTAGCCCGGGACAGCAACTCCTACGAGCAGTACTTC.

In its sample, this clonotype was seen many times. This sequence joins TRBV16 and TRBJ1-5; D gene unclear. Trimming removed 0 bases at V and 1 base at J, with 10 bases between. The length of the CDR3 is 16 residues. Germline values: CDR1 KGHSY, CDR2 FQNENV. The CDR3 DNA reads TGTGCCAGCAGCCAATCAGGAAGTTTAAGCAATCAGCCCCAGCATTTT. As protein: CASSQSGSLSNQPQHF.

Ten or more counts support this clonotype. The CDR3 loop is CASSLEPMGLAGAQNIQYF. CDR3 in DNA: TGTGCCAGCAGCTTAGAACCGATGGGACTAGCGGGGGCCCAAAACATTCAGTACTTC. The chain employs TRBV11-3 and TRBJ2-4, with 14 bases aligning to TRBD2. Germline CDR1 reads SGHNT; CDR2 reads YENEEA. V shed 0 bases, J shed 5 bases, and the junction held 9 bases outside the gene matches. The CDR3 has 19 amino acids.

The chain uses TRBV14 and TRBJ2-7, with D possibly being TRBD2 (5 bases). This CDR3 contains 16 residues. V was trimmed by 4 bases and J by 1 base, leaving 17 bases between them. Germline lookup yields CDR1 SGHDN and CDR2 FVKESK. CDR3 amino acids: CASSPLLKGASYEQYF. The CDR3 region has the DNA TGTGCCAGCAGCCCCCTTTTGAAGGGAGCGTCCTACGAGCAGTACTTC.

This clonotype was picked up many times. The CDR3 region has the DNA TGTGCCAGCAGCCGAGCAGGGGGGACAGGGGTGAATGAGCAGTTCTTC. It codes for CASSRAGGTGVNEQFF. The chain has TRBV14 and TRBJ2-1, with 10 bases fitting TRBD1. CDR1 is SGHDN, CDR2 FVKESK, per germline. Trimming at V came to 4 bases and at J to 7 bases, leaving 10 bases not matched to a gene. The CDR3 covers 16 residues. Combining the CDR3 with reference TRBV14 and TRBJ2-1 gives the whole variable domain EAGVTQFPSHSVIEKGQTVTLRCDPISGHDNLYWYRRVMGKEIKFLLHFVKESKQDESGMPNNRFLAERTGGTYSTLKVQPAELEDSGVYFCASSRAGGTGVNEQFFGPGTRLTVL.

At least ten counts were recorded for this clonotype. The CDR3 nucleotides read TGTGCCAGCTCACCTGCGACCGGGGGTGGCAATGAGCAGTTCTTC. Its translation: CASSPATGGGNEQFF. This sequence joins TRBV18 and TRBJ2-1, with D possibly matching TRBD2 (6 bases). This CDR3 has 15 amino acids. Trimming shortened V by 3 bases and J by 6 bases, and 15 bases separated the two germline ends. The V gene's germline CDR1 is KGHSH and CDR2 LQKENI. Complete variable domain (other parts from reference TRBV18 and TRBJ2-1): NAGVMQNPRHLVRRRGQEARLRCSPMKGHSHVYWYRQLPEEGLKFMVYLQKENIIDESGMPKERFSAEFPKEGPSILRIQQVVRGDSAAYFCASSPATGGGNEQFFGPGTRLTVL.

Many counts were recorded for this clonotype. This chain joins TRBV4-3 and TRBJ2-2; D uncertain. V gave up 0 bases and J gave up 7 bases, with 9 bases separating them. CDR1 is LGHNA, CDR2 YSLEER, per germline. The length of the CDR3 is 14 residues. Written as DNA, the CDR3 is TGCGCCAGCAGCCAAGATCGGCTCGTCGGGGAGCTGTTTTTT. It yields the protein CASSQDRLVGELFF.

V gene TRBV6-2 or TRBV6-3 combines with J gene TRBJ2-1, with TRBD2 as a possible D gene (6 bases). CDR3 size: 14 residues. V was cut by 4 bases and J by 7 bases, with 14 bases left in between. CDR1 is MNHEY, CDR2 SVGEGT, per germline. CDR3 nucleotides: TGTGCCAGCAGTTCCCTAGGCGGAGGGAATGAGCAGTTCTTC. As protein: CASSSLGGGNEQFF.

This clonotype was recorded at least ten times. The chain has TRBV29-1 and TRBJ2-1, with D maybe TRBD1 (6 bases). V gave up 4 bases and J gave up 3 bases, with 10 bases separating them. The CDR3 consists of 13 residues. Germline CDR1 and CDR2: SQVTM and ANQGSEA. The CDR3, as DNA: TGCAGCGTTGTGGGGGACAACTACAATGAGCAGTTCTTC. Protein sequence: CSVVGDNYNEQFF.